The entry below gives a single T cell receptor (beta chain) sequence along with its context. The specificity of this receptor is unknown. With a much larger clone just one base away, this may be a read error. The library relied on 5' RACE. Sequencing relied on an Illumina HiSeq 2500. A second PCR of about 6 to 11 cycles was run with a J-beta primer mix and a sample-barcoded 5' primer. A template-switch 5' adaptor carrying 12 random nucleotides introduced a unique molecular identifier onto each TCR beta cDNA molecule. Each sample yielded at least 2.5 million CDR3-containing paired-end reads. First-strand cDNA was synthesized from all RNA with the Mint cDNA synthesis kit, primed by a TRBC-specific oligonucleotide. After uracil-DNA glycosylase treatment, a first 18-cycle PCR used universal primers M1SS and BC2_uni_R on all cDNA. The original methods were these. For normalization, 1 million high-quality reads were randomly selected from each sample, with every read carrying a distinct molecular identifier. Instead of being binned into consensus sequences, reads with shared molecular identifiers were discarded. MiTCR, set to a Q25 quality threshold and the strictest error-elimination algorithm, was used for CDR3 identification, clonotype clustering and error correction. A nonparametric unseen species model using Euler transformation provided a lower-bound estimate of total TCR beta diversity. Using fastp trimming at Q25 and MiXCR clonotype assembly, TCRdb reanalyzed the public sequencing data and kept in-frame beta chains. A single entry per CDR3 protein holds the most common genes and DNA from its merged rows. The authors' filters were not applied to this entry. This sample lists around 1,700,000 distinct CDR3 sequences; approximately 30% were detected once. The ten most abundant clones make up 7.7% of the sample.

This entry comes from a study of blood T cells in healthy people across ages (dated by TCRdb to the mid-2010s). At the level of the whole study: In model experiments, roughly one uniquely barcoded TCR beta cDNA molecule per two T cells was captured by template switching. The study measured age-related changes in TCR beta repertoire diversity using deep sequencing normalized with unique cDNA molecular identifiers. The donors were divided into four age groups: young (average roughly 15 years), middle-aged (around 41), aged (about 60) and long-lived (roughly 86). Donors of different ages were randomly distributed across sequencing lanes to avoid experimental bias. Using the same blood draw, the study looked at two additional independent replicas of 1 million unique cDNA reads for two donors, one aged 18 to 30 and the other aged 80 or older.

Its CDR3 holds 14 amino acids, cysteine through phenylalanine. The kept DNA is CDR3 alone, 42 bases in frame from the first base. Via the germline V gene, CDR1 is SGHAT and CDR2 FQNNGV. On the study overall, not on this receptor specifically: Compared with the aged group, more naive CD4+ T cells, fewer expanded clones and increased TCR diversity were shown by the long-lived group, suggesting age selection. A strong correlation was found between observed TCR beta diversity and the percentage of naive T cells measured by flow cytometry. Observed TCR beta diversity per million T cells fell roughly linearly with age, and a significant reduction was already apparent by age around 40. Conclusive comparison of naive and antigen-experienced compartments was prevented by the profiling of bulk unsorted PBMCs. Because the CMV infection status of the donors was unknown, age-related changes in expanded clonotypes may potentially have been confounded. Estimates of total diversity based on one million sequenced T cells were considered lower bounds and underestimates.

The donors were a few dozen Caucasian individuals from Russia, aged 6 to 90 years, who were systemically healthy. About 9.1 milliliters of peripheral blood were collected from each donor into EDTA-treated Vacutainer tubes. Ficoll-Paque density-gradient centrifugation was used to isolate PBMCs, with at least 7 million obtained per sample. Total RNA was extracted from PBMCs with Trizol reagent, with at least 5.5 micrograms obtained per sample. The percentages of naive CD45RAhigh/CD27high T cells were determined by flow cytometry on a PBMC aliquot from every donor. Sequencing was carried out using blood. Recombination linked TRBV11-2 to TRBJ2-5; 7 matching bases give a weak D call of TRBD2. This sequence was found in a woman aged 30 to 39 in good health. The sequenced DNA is TGTGCCCGCAGATCTAGGGGGGGTCAAGAGACCCAGTACTTC. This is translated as CARRSRGGQETQYF.